This TCR beta chain comes out of a study of cytomegalovirus exposure and HLA in healthy donors. The study, taken as a whole, reports: TCR beta V- and J-gene trimming, according to a later analysis, was linked to a missense DCLRE1C variant. Further analysis, carried out later, found HLA-associated TCR beta chains more clonally expanded than equally common other chains. Fewer N-insertions than the 666-donor mean were reportedly shown by an Asian-associated ancestry cluster in a later analysis.

Researchers ran the PCR with 60 Vbeta and 13 Jbeta primers. Clones were sequenced by immunoSEQ multiplex PCR, and TCRdb holds only the in-frame ones, with some missing. The profile shows 150,000 to 200,000 clones, about 79% of them singletons. In regard to this clone: The antigen is undetermined.

The TCR sequence derives from a woman between 50 and 59 years old in good health and CMV-seropositive. The source material was PBMCs.

The CDR3: CASSELRAGRNNEQFF. Here the CDR3 DNA reads TGTGCCAGCAGTGAATTGCGGGCAGGCCGAAACAATGAGCAGTTCTTC. This chain joins TRBV25-1 and TRBJ2-1; tentatively, D is TRBD2 (5 bases). V gave up 1 base and J gave up 5 bases, with 15 bases separating them. This CDR3 region has 16 residues. Looked up from germline, CDR1 is MGHDK and CDR2 is SYGVNS.